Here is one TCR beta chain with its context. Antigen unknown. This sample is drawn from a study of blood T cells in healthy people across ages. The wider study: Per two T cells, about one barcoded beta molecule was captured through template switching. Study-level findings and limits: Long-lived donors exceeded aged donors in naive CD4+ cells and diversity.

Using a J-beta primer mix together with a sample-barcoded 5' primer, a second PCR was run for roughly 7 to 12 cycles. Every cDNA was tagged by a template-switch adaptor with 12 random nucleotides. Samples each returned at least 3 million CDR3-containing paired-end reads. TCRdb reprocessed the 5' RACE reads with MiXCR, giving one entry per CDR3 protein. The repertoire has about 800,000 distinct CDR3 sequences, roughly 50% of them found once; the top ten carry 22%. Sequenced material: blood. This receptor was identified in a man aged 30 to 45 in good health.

CDR3 protein: CASSQDVRYEQYF. DNA of the CDR3: TGTGCCAGCAGCCAAGATGTCCGCTACGAGCAGTACTTC. The rearrangement uses TRBV3-1 and TRBJ2-7; D is unresolved. V was trimmed by 0 bases and J by 3 bases, leaving 6 bases between them. Looked up from germline, CDR1 is LGHDT and CDR2 is YNNKEL (reference sequence). There are 13 residues in the CDR3.